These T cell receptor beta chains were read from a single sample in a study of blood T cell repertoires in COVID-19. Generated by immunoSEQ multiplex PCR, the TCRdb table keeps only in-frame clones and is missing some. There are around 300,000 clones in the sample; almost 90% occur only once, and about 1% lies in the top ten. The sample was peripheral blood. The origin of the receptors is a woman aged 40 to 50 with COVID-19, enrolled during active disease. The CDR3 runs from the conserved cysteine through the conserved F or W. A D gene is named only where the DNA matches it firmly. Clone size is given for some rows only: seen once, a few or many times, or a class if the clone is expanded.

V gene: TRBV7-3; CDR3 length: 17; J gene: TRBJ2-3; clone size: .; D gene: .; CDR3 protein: CASSLLALGGGTDTQYF; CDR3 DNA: TGTGCCAGCAGCTTATTGGCCCTAGGGGGGGGCACAGATACGCAGTATTTT
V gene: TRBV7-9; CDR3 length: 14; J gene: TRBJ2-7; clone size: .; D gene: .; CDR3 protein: CASSSVGLTYEQYF; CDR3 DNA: TGTGCCAGCAGCTCCGTTGGACTTACCTACGAGCAGTACTTC
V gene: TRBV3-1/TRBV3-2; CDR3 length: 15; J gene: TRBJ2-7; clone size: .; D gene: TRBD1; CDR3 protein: CASSRPGQRSYEQYF; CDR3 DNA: TGTGCCAGCAGCCGACCGGGACAGCGCTCCTACGAGCAGTACTTC
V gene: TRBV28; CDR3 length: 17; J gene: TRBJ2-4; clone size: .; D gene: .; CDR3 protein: CASSPPLAGPAKNIQYF; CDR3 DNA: TGTGCCAGCAGTCCCCCTCTGGCAGGCCCGGCCAAAAACATTCAGTACTTC
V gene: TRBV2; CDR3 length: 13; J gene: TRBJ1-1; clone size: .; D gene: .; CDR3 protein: CASSASAGLSAFF; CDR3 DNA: TGTGCCAGCAGTGCGTCCGCGGGGCTGTCAGCTTTCTTT
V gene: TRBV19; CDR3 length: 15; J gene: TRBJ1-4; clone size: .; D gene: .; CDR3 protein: CASSITGGADEKLFF; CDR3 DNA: TGTGCCAGTAGTATAACTGGGGGCGCTGATGAAAAACTGTTTTTT
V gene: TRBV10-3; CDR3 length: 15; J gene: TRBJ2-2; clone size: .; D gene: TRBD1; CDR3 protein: CAISEGQGRTGELFF; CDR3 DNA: TGTGCCATCAGTGAGGGACAGGGGAGAACCGGGGAGCTGTTTTTT
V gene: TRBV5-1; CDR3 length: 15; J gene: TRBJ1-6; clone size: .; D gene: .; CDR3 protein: CASSLETGGRSPLHF; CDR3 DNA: TGCGCCAGCAGCTTGGAGACAGGCGGACGCTCACCCCTCCACTTT
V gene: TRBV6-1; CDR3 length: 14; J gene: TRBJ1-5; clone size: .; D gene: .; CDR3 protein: CASSEGQSNQPQHF; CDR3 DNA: TGTGCCAGCAGTGAGGGGCAGAGCAATCAGCCCCAGCATTTT
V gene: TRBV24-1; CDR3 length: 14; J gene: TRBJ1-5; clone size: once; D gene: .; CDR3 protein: CATSERSRNQPQHF; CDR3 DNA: TGTGCCACCAGTGAACGGTCACGCAATCAGCCCCAGCATTTT
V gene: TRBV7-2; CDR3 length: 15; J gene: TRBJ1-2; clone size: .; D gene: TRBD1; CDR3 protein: CASSLRAGGMDGYTF; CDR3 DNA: TGTGCCAGCAGCTTAAGGGCAGGGGGCATGGATGGCTACACCTTC
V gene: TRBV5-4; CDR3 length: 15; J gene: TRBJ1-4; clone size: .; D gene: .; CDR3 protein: CASSLAPITNEKLFF; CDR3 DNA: TGTGCCAGCAGCTTGGCCCCAATAACTAATGAAAAACTGTTTTTT
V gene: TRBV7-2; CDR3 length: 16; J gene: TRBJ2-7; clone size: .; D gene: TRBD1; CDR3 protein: CASSSAPRTGLYEQYF; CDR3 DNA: TGTGCCAGCAGCTCAGCTCCTAGGACAGGATTGTACGAGCAGTACTTC
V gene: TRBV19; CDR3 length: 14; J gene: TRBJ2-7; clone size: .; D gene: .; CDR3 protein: CASSIGRGNYEQYF; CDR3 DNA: TGTGCCAGTAGTATAGGTAGAGGGAACTACGAGCAGTACTTC
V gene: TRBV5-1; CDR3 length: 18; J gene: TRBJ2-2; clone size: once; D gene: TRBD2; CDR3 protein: CASSLSPTASGDTGELFF; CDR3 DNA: TGCGCCAGCAGCTTGTCCCCTACCGCTAGCGGGGACACCGGGGAGCTGTTTTTT
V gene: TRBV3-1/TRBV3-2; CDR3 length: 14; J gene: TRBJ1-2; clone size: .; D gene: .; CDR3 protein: CASSQERGNYGYTF; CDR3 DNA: TGTGCCAGCAGCCAAGAACGGGGGAACTATGGCTACACCTTC
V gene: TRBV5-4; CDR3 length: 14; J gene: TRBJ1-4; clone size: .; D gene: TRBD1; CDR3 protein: CASSSGTGLKKLFF; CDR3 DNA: TGTGCCAGCAGCTCCGGGACAGGGTTGAAAAAACTGTTTTTT
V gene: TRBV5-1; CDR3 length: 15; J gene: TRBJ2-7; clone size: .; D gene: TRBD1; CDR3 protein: CASSLADRAPYEQYF; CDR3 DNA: TGCGCCAGCAGCTTGGCCGACAGGGCCCCCTACGAGCAGTACTTC
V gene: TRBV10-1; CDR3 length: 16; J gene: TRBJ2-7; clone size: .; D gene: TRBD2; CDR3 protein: CASSTLTSGESYEQYF; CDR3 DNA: TGCGCCAGCAGTACCCTTACTAGCGGGGAGTCCTACGAGCAGTACTTC
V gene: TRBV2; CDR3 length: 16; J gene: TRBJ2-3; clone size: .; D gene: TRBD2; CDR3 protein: CASSEVSGGLGQTQYF; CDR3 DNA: TGTGCCAGCAGTGAAGTTAGCGGGGGGCTAGGGCAGACGCAGTATTTT
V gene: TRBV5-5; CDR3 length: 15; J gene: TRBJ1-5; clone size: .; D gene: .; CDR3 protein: CASGPGEGYNQPQHF; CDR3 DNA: TGTGCCAGCGGGCCTGGAGAGGGATACAATCAGCCCCAGCATTTT
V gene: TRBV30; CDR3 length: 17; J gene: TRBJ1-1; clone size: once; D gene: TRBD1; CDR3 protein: CAWSVSRSGTGPTEAFF; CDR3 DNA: TGTGCCTGGAGTGTTTCACGGAGTGGGACAGGGCCTACCGAAGCTTTCTTT
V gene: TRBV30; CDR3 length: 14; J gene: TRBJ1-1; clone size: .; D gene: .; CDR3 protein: CAWLRRGKNTEAFF; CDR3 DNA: TGTGCCTGGCTCCGGAGGGGAAAGAACACTGAAGCTTTCTTT
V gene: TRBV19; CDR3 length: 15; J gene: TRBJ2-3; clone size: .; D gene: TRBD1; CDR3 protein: CASQLHRGRTDTQYF; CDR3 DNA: TGTGCCAGTCAGTTACACAGGGGCAGGACAGATACGCAGTATTTT
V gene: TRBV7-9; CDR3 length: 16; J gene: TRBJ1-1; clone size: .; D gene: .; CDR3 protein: CASIPYRGGMNTEAFF; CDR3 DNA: TGTGCCAGCATCCCTTACCGGGGGGGAATGAACACTGAAGCTTTCTTT
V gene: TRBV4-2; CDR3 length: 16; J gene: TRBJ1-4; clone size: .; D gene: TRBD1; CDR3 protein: CASSQDGTGPNEKLFF; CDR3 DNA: TGTGCCAGCAGCCAGGACGGGACAGGACCTAATGAAAAACTGTTTTTT
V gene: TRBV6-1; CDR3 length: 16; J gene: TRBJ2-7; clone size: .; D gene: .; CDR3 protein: CASSEVGRSLFYEQYF; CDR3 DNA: TGTGCCAGCAGTGAAGTTGGCAGGTCTTTATTCTACGAGCAGTACTTC
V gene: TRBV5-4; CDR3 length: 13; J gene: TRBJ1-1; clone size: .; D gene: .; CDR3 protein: CASSLDSNTEAFF; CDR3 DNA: TGTGCCAGCAGCTTAGACTCGAACACTGAAGCTTTCTTT
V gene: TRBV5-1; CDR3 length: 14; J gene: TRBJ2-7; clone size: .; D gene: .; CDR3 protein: CASSLTGPGDEQYF; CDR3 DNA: TGCGCCAGCAGCTTGACAGGGCCCGGCGACGAGCAGTACTTC
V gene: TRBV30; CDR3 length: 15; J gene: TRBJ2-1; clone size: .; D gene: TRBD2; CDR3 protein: CAWVGGGSSYNEQFF; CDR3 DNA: TGTGCCTGGGTTGGGGGGGGTAGCTCCTACAATGAGCAGTTCTTC
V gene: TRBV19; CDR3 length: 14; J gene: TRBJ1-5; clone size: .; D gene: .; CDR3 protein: CASSTSTGRQPQHF; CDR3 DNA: TGTGCCAGTAGTACCTCGACAGGACGGCAGCCCCAGCATTTT
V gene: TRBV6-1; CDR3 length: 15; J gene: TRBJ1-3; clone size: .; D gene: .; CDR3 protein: CASSEWGLSGNTIYF; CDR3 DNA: TGTGCCAGCAGTGAATGGGGGCTCTCTGGAAACACCATATATTTT
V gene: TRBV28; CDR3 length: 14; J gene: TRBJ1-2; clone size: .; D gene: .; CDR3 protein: CASSRPGANYGYTF; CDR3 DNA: TGTGCCAGCTCCCGGCCGGGGGCTAACTATGGCTACACCTTC
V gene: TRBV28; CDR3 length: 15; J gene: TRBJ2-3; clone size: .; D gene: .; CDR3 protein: CATDVGGGNTDTQYF; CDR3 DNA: TGTGCCACCGACGTGGGGGGTGGGAACACAGATACGCAGTATTTT
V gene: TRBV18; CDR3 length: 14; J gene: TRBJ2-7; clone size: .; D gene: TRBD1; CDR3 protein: CASSPPGTGYEQYF; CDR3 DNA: TGTGCCAGCTCACCACCGGGGACAGGGTACGAGCAGTACTTC
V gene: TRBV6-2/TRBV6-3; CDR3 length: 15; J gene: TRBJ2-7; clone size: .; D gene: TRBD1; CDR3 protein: CASSKPGQGTYEQYF; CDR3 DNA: TGTGCCAGCAGCAAACCCGGACAGGGGACCTACGAGCAGTACTTC
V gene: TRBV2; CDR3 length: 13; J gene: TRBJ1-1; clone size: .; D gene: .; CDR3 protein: CASSEWTREEAFF; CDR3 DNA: TGTGCCAGCAGTGAATGGACTCGGGAGGAAGCTTTCTTT
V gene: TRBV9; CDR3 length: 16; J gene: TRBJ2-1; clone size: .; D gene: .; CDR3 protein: CASSLKSASSYNEQFF; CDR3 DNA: TGTGCCAGCAGCCTAAAGAGCGCCAGCTCCTACAATGAGCAGTTCTTC
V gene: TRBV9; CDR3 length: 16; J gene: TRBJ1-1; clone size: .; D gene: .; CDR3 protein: CASSASVGGKDTEAFF; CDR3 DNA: TGTGCCAGCAGCGCCTCGGTCGGGGGGAAGGACACTGAAGCTTTCTTT
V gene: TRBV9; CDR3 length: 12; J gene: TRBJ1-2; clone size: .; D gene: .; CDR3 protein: CASSLTGDGYTF; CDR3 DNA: TGTGCCAGCAGCCTAACAGGAGATGGCTACACCTTC
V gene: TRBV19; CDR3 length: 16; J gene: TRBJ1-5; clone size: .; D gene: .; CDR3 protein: CASSIVPGLLNQPQHF; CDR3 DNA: TGTGCCAGTAGTATAGTCCCCGGACTGCTCAATCAGCCCCAGCATTTT
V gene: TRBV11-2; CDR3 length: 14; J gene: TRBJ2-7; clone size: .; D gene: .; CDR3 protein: CASSLSRGGYEQYF; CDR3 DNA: TGTGCCAGCAGCTTATCGAGGGGGGGCTACGAGCAGTACTTC
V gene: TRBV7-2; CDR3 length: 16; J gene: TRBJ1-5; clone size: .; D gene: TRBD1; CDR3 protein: CASSSRPGQGNQPQHF; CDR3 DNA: TGTGCCAGCAGCTCCCGTCCGGGACAGGGCAATCAGCCCCAGCATTTT
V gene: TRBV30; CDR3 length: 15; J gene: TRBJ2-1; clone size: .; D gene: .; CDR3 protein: CAWIDLRYSYNEQFF; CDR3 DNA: TGTGCCTGGATAGACTTGCGGTACTCCTACAATGAGCAGTTCTTC
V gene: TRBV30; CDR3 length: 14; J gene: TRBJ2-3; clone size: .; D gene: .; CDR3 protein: CAWSVGGARDTQYF; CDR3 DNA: TGTGCCTGGAGTGTTGGGGGGGCACGAGATACGCAGTATTTT
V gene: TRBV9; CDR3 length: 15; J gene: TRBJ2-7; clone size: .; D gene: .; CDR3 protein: CASSGAGGGAHEQYF; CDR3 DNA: TGTGCCAGCAGCGGGGCAGGAGGCGGAGCCCACGAGCAGTACTTC
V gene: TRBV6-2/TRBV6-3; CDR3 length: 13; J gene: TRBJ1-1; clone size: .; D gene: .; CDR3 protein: CASRWGGSTEAFF; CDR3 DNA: TGTGCCAGCCGTTGGGGGGGGAGCACTGAAGCTTTCTTT
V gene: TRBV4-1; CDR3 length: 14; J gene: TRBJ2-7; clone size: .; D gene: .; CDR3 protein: CASSPTGRSYEQYF; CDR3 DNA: TGCGCCAGCAGCCCCACGGGTCGGTCCTACGAGCAGTACTTC
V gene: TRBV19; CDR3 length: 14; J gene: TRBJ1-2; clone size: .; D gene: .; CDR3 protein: CAWAGSWDGYGYTF; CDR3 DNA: TGTGCCTGGGCAGGGTCATGGGATGGCTATGGCTACACCTTC
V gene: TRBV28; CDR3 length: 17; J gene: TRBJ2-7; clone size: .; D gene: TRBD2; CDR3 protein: CASSSPSGLAVPYEQYF; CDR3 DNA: TGTGCCAGCAGTTCACCTTCTGGACTAGCGGTACCCTACGAGCAGTACTTC
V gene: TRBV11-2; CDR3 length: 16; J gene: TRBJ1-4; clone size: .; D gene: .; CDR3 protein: CASSLAGGGTNEKLFF; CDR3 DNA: TGTGCCAGCAGCTTAGCGGGGGGAGGGACTAATGAAAAACTGTTTTTT
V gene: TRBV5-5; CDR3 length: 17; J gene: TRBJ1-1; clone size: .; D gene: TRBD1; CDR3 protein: CASSRRGIDRGYTEAFF; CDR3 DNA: TGTGCCAGCAGTCGCAGGGGGATTGACAGGGGTTACACTGAAGCTTTCTTT
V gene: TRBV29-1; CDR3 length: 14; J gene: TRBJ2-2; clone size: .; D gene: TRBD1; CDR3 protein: CSVPGQGYTGELFF; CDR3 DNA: TGCAGCGTTCCGGGACAGGGATACACCGGGGAGCTGTTTTTT
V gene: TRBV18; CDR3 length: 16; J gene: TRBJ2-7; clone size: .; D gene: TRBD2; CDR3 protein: CASSPRSGGASYEQYF; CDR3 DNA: TGTGCCAGCTCACCACGAAGCGGGGGGGCATCGTACGAGCAGTACTTC
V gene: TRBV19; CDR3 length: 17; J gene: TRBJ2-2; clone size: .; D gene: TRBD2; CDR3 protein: CASSGLRGGFYAGELFF; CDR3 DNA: TGTGCCAGTAGTGGCTTACGGGGGGGGTTCTACGCCGGGGAGCTGTTTTTT
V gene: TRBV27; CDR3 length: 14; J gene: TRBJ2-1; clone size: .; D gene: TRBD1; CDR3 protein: CASSLAGGWNEQFF; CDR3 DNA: TGTGCCAGCAGTTTAGCAGGGGGCTGGAATGAGCAGTTCTTC
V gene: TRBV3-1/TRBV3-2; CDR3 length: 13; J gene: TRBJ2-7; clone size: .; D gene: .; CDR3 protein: CASSMAGSYEQYF; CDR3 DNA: TGTGCCAGCAGCATGGCGGGATCCTACGAGCAGTACTTC
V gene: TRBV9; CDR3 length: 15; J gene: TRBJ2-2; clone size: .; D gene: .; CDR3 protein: CASSVGGRDTGELFF; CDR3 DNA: TGTGCCAGCAGCGTAGGCGGGCGCGACACCGGGGAGCTGTTTTTT
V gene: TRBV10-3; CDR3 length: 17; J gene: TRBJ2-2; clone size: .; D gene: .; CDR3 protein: CAISNSIKHRAAGELFF; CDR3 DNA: TGTGCCATCAGCAACTCAATAAAGCACAGGGCCGCCGGGGAGCTGTTTTTT